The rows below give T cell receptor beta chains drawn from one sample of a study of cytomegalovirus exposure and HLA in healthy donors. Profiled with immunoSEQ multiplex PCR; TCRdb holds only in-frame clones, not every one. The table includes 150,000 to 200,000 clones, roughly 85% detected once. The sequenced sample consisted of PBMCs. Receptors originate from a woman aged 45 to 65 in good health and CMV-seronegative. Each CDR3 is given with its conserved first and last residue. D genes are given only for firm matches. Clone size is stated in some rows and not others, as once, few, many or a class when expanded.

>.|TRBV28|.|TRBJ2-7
CASSNYGGEAYEQYF
TGTGCCAGCTCCAATTACGGGGGAGAAGCCTACGAGCAGTACTTC
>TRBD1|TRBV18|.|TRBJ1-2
CASSSTGVGGYTF
TGTGCCAGCTCATCGACAGGGGTTGGTGGCTACACCTTC
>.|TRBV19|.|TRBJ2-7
CASTGAVGEQYF
TGTGCAAGTACAGGAGCGGTCGGGGAGCAGTACTTC
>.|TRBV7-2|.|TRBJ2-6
CASRPRTAGANVLTF
TGTGCCAGCAGACCAAGGACAGCTGGGGCCAACGTCCTGACTTTC
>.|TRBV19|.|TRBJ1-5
CASRYGGQPQHF
TGTGCCAGTAGATACGGGGGTCAGCCCCAGCATTTT
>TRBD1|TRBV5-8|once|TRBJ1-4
CASSLGRGLQEKLFF
TGTGCCAGCAGCTTGGGCAGGGGGCTTCAAGAAAAACTGTTTTTT
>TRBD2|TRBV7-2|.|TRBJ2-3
CATPSGRANTQYF
TGTGCCACCCCTAGCGGGAGGGCCAATACGCAGTATTTT
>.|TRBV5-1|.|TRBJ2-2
CASSPGDTGELFF
TGCGCCAGCAGCCCAGGGGACACCGGGGAGCTGTTTTTT
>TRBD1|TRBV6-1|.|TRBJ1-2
CASSSGQGELYGYTF
TGTGCCAGCAGCAGCGGACAGGGGGAACTCTATGGCTACACCTTC
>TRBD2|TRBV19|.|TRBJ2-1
CASSTTSGRIGGEQFF
TGTGCCAGTAGTACGACTAGCGGGAGAATCGGCGGTGAGCAGTTCTTC
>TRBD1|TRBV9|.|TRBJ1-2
CASSVEGALGYGYTF
TGTGCCAGCAGCGTAGAGGGGGCGCTAGGCTATGGCTACACCTTC
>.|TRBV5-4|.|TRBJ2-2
CAFGSSNTGELFF
TGTGCGTTCGGGTCATCGAACACCGGGGAGCTGTTTTTT
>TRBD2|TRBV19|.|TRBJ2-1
CASLAGGPGEQFF
TGTGCCAGTCTAGCGGGAGGGCCGGGTGAGCAGTTCTTC
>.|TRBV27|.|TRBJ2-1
CASSLRGSYNEQFF
TGTGCCAGCAGTTTAAGGGGGTCGTACAATGAGCAGTTCTTC
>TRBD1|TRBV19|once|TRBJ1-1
CASRRQGASTEAFF
TGTGCCAGTAGAAGACAGGGGGCAAGCACTGAAGCTTTCTTT